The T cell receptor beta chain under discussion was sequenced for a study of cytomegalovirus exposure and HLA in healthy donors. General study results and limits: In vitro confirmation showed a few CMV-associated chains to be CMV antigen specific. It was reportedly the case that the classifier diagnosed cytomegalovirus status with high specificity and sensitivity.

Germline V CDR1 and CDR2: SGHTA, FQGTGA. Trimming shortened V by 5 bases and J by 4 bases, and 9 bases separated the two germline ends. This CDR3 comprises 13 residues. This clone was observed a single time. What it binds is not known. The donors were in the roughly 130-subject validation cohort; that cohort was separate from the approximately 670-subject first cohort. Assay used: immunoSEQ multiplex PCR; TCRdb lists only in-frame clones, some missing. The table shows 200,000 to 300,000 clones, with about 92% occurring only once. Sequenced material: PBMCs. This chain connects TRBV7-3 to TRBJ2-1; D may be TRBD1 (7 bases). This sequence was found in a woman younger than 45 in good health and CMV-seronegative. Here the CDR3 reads CASSPGGYNEQFF. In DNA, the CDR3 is TGTGCCAGCAGCCCAGGGGGGTACAATGAGCAGTTCTTC.